Shown below are 27 T cell receptor beta chains from a single sample sequenced in a study of OX40 agonist ivuxolimab in advanced cancers. Data came from immunoSEQ multiplex PCR; TCRdb stores just in-frame clones and leaves some out. Of 50,000 to 65,000 clones in the sample, under 95% were seen once. The sample in question was CD4+ or CD8+ T cells sorted from blood, obtained in a trial of the OX40 agonist ivuxolimab. The receptors derive from an adult with an advanced solid tumor such as melanoma, head and neck, liver or kidney cancer.

The chain uses TRBV7-9 and TRBJ2-1, with D perhaps TRBD1 or TRBD2 (5 bases each). Germline V gene data show CDR1 as SEHNR and CDR2 as FQNEAQ (reference sequence). Between the trimmed V and J ends, which lost 8 bases and 8 bases, there was a span of 19 bases. CDR3 size: 14 residues. The CDR3, as DNA: TGTGCCAGCCGCTCCCCGGGGCCTTTGGATGAGCAGTTCTTC. Translating gives CASRSPGPLDEQFF.

The V gene is TRBV18, the J gene TRBJ1-1; D remains ambiguous. There are 16 residues in the CDR3. Germline-derived CDR1 and CDR2 are KGHSH and LQKENI. Trimming removed 3 bases at V and 1 base at J, with 15 bases between. As DNA, the CDR3 is TGTGCCAGCTCACCCGGGTGGGCACAACCGAACACTGAAGCTTTCTTT. It specifies CASSPGWAQPNTEAFF. Variable domain in full (rest from reference TRBV18 and TRBJ1-1): NAGVMQNPRHLVRRRGQEARLRCSPMKGHSHVYWYRQLPEEGLKFMVYLQKENIIDESGMPKERFSAEFPKEGPSILRIQQVVRGDSAAYFCASSPGWAQPNTEAFFGQGTRLTVV.

The chain employs TRBV27 and TRBJ2-2; D unresolved. Trimming removed 0 bases from V and 0 bases from J, with 8 bases in between. The CDR3 contains 16 residues. CDR1 and CDR2 (germline): MNHEY, SMNVEV (reference sequence). The CDR3 spells CASSLSAGANTGELFF. The CDR3 coding sequence is TGTGCCAGCAGTTTATCAGCAGGAGCGAACACCGGGGAGCTGTTTTTT.

The genes are TRBV30 and TRBJ2-7, with TRBD1 matching 9 bases. The trim removed 0 bases at V and 3 bases at J, leaving 6 bases unmatched. The CDR3 length is 15 residues. CDR1 is GTSNPN, CDR2 SVGIG, per germline (reference sequence). CDR3 residues: CAWSVPGTGNYEQYF. DNA for the CDR3: TGTGCCTGGAGTGTACCCGGGACAGGGAACTACGAGCAGTACTTC.

The chain carries TRBV27 and TRBJ2-1; 11 positions agree with TRBD2. With 3 bases clipped from V and 9 bases from J, the junction kept 7 bases outside the gene matches. CDR3 length: 15 amino acids. The V gene's germline CDR1 is MNHEY and CDR2 SMNVEV (reference sequence). The CDR3 DNA sequence: TGTGCCAGCAGTTTCCATCTAGCGGGGGGTAGTGAGCAGTTCTTC. This gives the protein CASSFHLAGGSEQFF.

The rearrangement links TRBV7-9 to TRBJ2-3; TRBD2 might be the D (7 bases). CDR1 and CDR2 (germline): SEHNR, FQNEAQ (reference sequence). Between the trimmed V and J ends, which lost 1 base and 2 bases, there was a span of 16 bases. This CDR3 is 17 amino acids long. In DNA, the CDR3 is TGTGCCAGCAGCTTAGGGTGGGGAGGGGGAGCCACAGATACGCAGTATTTT. Translating it yields CASSLGWGGGATDTQYF.

The chain couples TRBV6-5 to TRBJ1-1, with 8 bases lining up with TRBD1. The germline V gene encodes CDR1 MNHEY and CDR2 SVGAGI. V trimming: 0 bases; J trimming: 6 bases; junction bases outside the gene matches: 9. The CDR3 extends over 16 amino acids. The CDR3 nucleotides read TGTGCCAGCAGTTACTCTTTCGGACAGGGCCCACCTGAAGCTTTCTTT. Protein product: CASSYSFGQGPPEAFF.

The V call is TRBV4-1, the J call TRBJ1-1, with D maybe TRBD1 (5 bases). Deletions cut 1 base from V and 1 base from J, with 7 bases between. The CDR3 covers 14 residues. Germline CDR1 is MGHRA and CDR2 is YSYEKL. In DNA, the CDR3 is TGCGCCAGCAGCCAAGTTGGGGGGAACACTGAAGCTTTCTTT. Translating gives CASSQVGGNTEAFF.

The gene calls are TRBV2 and TRBJ2-7, with D possibly matching TRBD1 (6 bases). The CDR3 has 12 residues. The germline V gene has CDR1 SNHLY and CDR2 FYNNEI. The V end was cut by 10 bases, the J end by 5 bases, with 15 bases between. The CDR3, as DNA: TGTGCCAACGGCGTTAAGGGGGACGAGCAGTACTTC. Protein sequence: CANGVKGDEQYF.

The chain recombines TRBV7-9 with TRBJ1-5; 7 bases align to TRBD1. Looked up from germline, CDR1 is SEHNR and CDR2 is FQNEAQ (reference sequence). The J segment lost 7 bases and the V segment lost 3 bases, leaving 3 bases of the junction unmatched. This CDR3 comprises 13 residues. CDR3 nucleotide sequence: TGTGCCAGCAGCTTGGAGGGGGCCCAGCCCCAGCATTTT. It translates to CASSLEGAQPQHF.

The rearrangement joins TRBV28 to TRBJ2-1; 15 bases are shared with TRBD2. The CDR3 covers 15 residues. Germline V CDR1 and CDR2: MDHEN, SYDVKM. V was clipped by 6 bases and J by 8 bases; unmatched bases: 5. As DNA, the CDR3 is TGTGCCAGCAGACCTGGGACTAGCGGGAGGCATGAGCAGTTCTTC. It encodes CASRPGTSGRHEQFF.

J is TRBJ2-7 and V is TRBV7-9; tentatively, D is TRBD1 (6 bases). Trimming took 5 bases from V and 6 from J, leaving 11 bases between them. CDR1 and CDR2 from the germline V gene are SEHNR and FQNEAQ (reference sequence). The CDR3 runs to 12 residues. In DNA form, the CDR3 reads TGTGCCAGCAGCGCAACAGGGAGCGAGCAGTACTTC. Translation gives CASSATGSEQYF.

This chain uses TRBV6-4 with TRBJ1-1, with 9 bases aligning to TRBD1. After removal of 6 bases from V and 5 bases from J, the junction contained 10 bases not matched to a gene. The CDR3 runs to 15 residues. CDR1 and CDR2 from the germline V gene are MRHNA and SNTAGT. The CDR3 DNA follows: TGTGCCAGCAGGGGATCCGGGACAGGGAATACTGAAGCTTTCTTT. Protein product: CASRGSGTGNTEAFF.

The rearrangement joins TRBV13 to TRBJ1-1; D is unclear. V was clipped by 0 bases and J by 10 bases, with 6 bases between them. CDR1 and CDR2 (germline): PRHDT, FYEKMQ (reference sequence). CDR3 length: 11 residues. DNA of the CDR3: TGTGCCAGCAGCTTAGGGATCGGAGCTTTCTTT. Translation gives CASSLGIGAFF.

The chain combines TRBV6-5 with TRBJ2-3; 8 nucleotides agree with TRBD2. After removal of 8 bases from V and 1 base from J, the junction contained 8 bases not matched to a gene. Germline V CDR1 and CDR2: MNHEY, SVGAGI. The CDR3 extends over 15 amino acids. CDR3 sequence reads: CASCPMGLGTDTQYF. The CDR3 nucleotides read TGTGCCAGCTGTCCAATGGGACTAGGCACAGATACGCAGTATTTT.

This clone has just a few counts. The rearrangement joins TRBV5-4 to TRBJ1-1; the D is unclear. The germline CDR1 and CDR2 sequences are SGHNT and YYREEE (reference sequence). Trimming stripped 2 bases from V and 4 bases from J, with 9 bases between. The CDR3 is 13 amino acids. The CDR3 loop reads CASSFGQSTEAFF. In DNA, the CDR3 is TGTGCCAGCAGCTTTGGCCAGTCCACTGAAGCTTTCTTT.

V gene TRBV19 combines with J gene TRBJ2-7, with D possibly matching TRBD2 (5 bases). Germline CDR1 and CDR2: LNHDA and SQIVND (reference sequence). Trimming took 5 bases from V and 3 from J, leaving 14 bases between them. This CDR3 has 14 amino acids. CDR3 residues: CASSPGRGIYEQYF. CDR3 nucleotides: TGTGCCAGTAGTCCGGGAAGAGGGATCTACGAGCAGTACTTC. The variable domain in full, with the rest retrieved from reference TRBV19 and TRBJ2-7, is DGGITQSPKYLFRKEGQNVTLSCEQNLNHDAMYWYRQDPGQGLRLIYYSQIVNDFQKGDIAEGYSVSREKKESFPLTVTSAQKNPTAFYLCASSPGRGIYEQYFGPGTRLTVT.

The chain combines TRBV27 with TRBJ1-2; D might be TRBD1 (6 bases). In germline, CDR1 is MNHEY, CDR2 SMNVEV (reference sequence). V was clipped by 4 bases and J by 13 bases, with 16 bases between them. The CDR3 sequence is 12 residues long. The CDR3 loop reads CASSSGDRMVTF. As DNA, the CDR3 is TGTGCCAGCAGTTCAGGGGACCGGATGGTCACCTTC.

The CDR3 is CSAAGWANYGYTF. The CDR3 coding sequence is TGCAGCGCTGCAGGGTGGGCTAACTATGGCTACACCTTC. The V gene is TRBV29-1, the J gene TRBJ1-2, with D maybe TRBD1 (5 bases). Trimming shortened V by 7 bases and J by 0 bases, and 12 bases separated the two germline ends. The CDR3 contains 13 residues. Germline V gene data show CDR1 as SQVTM and CDR2 as ANQGSEA.

The chain recombines TRBV11-2 with TRBJ2-1; maybe TRBD2 (6 bases). CDR1 and CDR2 (germline): SGHAT, FQNNGV. The CDR3 covers 14 residues. The V end was cut by 1 base, the J end by 7 bases, with 11 bases between. The CDR3 loop is CASSLGLEGNEQFF. The CDR3 nucleotides read TGTGCCAGCAGCTTAGGACTAGAGGGAAATGAGCAGTTCTTC.

The CDR3 here is CASSLTGQTGNTIYF. CDR3 in DNA: TGTGCCAGTAGTCTAACCGGACAGACTGGAAACACCATATATTTT. The chain uses TRBV19 and TRBJ1-3, with D possibly being TRBD1 (6 bases). The V end was cut by 5 bases, the J end by 2 bases, with 13 bases between. The germline V gene encodes CDR1 LNHDA and CDR2 SQIVND (reference sequence). The CDR3 covers 15 residues.

The chain has TRBV14 and TRBJ2-7; unclear D gene. The germline V and J ends were trimmed by 3 bases and 3 bases, with 6 bases remaining between them. This CDR3 comprises 12 residues. Per the germline V gene, CDR1 is SGHDN and CDR2 is FVKESK. The CDR3 DNA follows: TGTGCCAGCAGCCAGGGGAACTACGAGCAGTACTTC. Its translation is CASSQGNYEQYF.

The chain is built from TRBV7-6 and TRBJ1-6; TRBD1 agrees at 7 bases. The J segment lost 3 bases and the V segment lost 1 base, leaving 6 bases of the junction unmatched. This CDR3 is 17 amino acids long. CDR1 is SGHVS, CDR2 FNYEAQ, per germline. The CDR3 DNA is TGTGCCAGCAGCTTAGAGACAGGGTACCTCTATAATTCACCCCTCCACTTT. This gives the protein CASSLETGYLYNSPLHF.

The chain uses TRBV19 and TRBJ2-6; the D call may be TRBD1 or TRBD2 (5 bases each). The CDR3 has 15 residues. V dropped 5 bases and J dropped 4 bases, with 12 bases sitting between them. Germline CDR1 LNHDA, CDR2 SQIVND (reference sequence). CDR3 nucleotides: TGTGCCAGTAGTCTCGGGACGAAGGGGGCCAACGTCCTGACTTTC. It translates to CASSLGTKGANVLTF.

This clone was recorded once. The chain combines TRBV15 with TRBJ2-3; D could derive from TRBD1 or TRBD2 (5 bases each). Trimming took off 6 bases at V and 2 bases at J, with 9 bases between the two ends. Germline V CDR1 and CDR2: LNHNV, YYDKDF (reference sequence). This CDR3 comprises 13 residues. CDR3 coding DNA: TGTGCCACCAGTCGGGACCACACAGATACGCAGTATTTT. This encodes CATSRDHTDTQYF.

V gene TRBV19 combines with J gene TRBJ2-5; unclear D gene. V lost 3 bases and J 1 base, leaving 12 bases between the germline ends. The CDR3 consists of 15 residues. Germline V gene sequence: CDR1 LNHDA, CDR2 SQIVND (reference sequence). The CDR3 loop is CASSMTPGAQETQYF. The CDR3 bases are TGTGCCAGTAGTATGACGCCAGGAGCCCAAGAGACCCAGTACTTC.

This chain connects TRBV6-1 to TRBJ2-3; maybe TRBD1 (5 bases). This CDR3 is built from 15 residues. Trimming removed 1 base at V and 4 bases at J, with 12 bases between. Germline loops: CDR1 MNHNS, CDR2 SASEGT. The CDR3 loop reads CASSEVDLGADTQYF. CDR3 in DNA: TGTGCCAGCAGTGAAGTGGACCTAGGGGCAGATACGCAGTATTTT.